This TCR beta chain was sequenced for a study of T-cell reconstitution after alpha-beta-depleted transplantation in children. From germline, CDR1 is DFQATT and CDR2 SNEGSKA (reference sequence). The CDR3 sequence is 16 residues long. J gave up 5 bases and V 1 base, and 6 bases lay outside the gene matches. As it was prepared, the TCRbeta library received unique molecular identifiers. Each CDR3 protein is one row after TCRdb ran MiXCR on the PCR reads. The sample lists nearly 550,000 distinct CDR3 sequences, 18% occurring once. The TCR originated in a human donor who donated a stem cell graft to a child with acute lymphoblastic leukemia. The V call is TRBV20-1, the J call TRBJ2-2, with 11 positions matching TRBD2. Sample: PBMCs from the stem cell graft donor, taken from the stem cell graft. CDR3 loop: CSARVAGGPGTGELFF. In DNA form, the CDR3 reads TGCAGTGCTAGAGTAGCGGGAGGGCCGGGAACCGGGGAGCTGTTTTTT.